This is a list of T cell receptor beta chains from one sample in a study of cytomegalovirus exposure and HLA in healthy donors. The data were produced by immunoSEQ multiplex PCR, yet TCRdb's version contains in-frame clones alone and is incomplete. The top ten clones hold approximately 6% of a sample with about 190,000 clones, around 75% of them seen once. Material: PBMCs. Every receptor here comes from a woman aged 30 to 39 in good health and CMV-seropositive. The CDR3 runs from the conserved cysteine through the conserved F or W. Each record gives: V gene, J gene, clone size, D gene, CDR3 protein, CDR3 DNA. D genes are given only for firm matches. A clone size is listed for some rows: how often the clone was seen (once, few, many), or a class if it is expanded.

V: TRBV7-3; J: TRBJ2-3; size: -; D: TRBD2; CDR3: CASSLAGGTDTQYF; DNA: TGTGCCAGCAGCCTAGCGGGGGGGACAGATACGCAGTATTTT
V: TRBV25-1; J: TRBJ2-1; size: -; D: -; CDR3: CASSVAGTSNEQFF; DNA: TGTGCCAGCAGTGTCGCCGGGACTTCGAATGAGCAGTTCTTC
V: TRBV5-1; J: TRBJ1-4; size: -; D: -; CDR3: CASSLAVGARGEKLFF; DNA: TGCGCCAGCAGCTTGGCCGTTGGGGCCAGAGGAGAAAAACTGTTTTTT
V: TRBV6-6; J: TRBJ2-7; size: -; D: -; CDR3: CASGGGTYEQYF; DNA: TGTGCCAGCGGGGGGGGCACCTACGAGCAGTACTTC
V: TRBV6-6; J: TRBJ2-7; size: -; D: -; CDR3: CASSLTGSSYEQYF; DNA: TGTGCCAGCAGTCTGACCGGGAGCTCCTACGAGCAGTACTTC
V: TRBV19; J: TRBJ2-7; size: -; D: TRBD2; CDR3: CASSTMAGGTPPYEQYF; DNA: TGTGCCAGTAGTACCATGGCGGGGGGGACGCCCCCCTACGAGCAGTACTTC
V: TRBV11-2; J: TRBJ1-1; size: -; D: -; CDR3: CASSLPLGATGEAFF; DNA: TGTGCCAGCAGCTTACCTTTGGGGGCAACGGGTGAAGCTTTCTTT
V: TRBV5-1; J: TRBJ2-1; size: once; D: -; CDR3: CASSSEKVIGRNNEQFF; DNA: TGCGCCAGCAGCTCTGAAAAGGTGATAGGGAGAAACAATGAGCAGTTCTTC
V: TRBV5-1; J: TRBJ2-7; size: -; D: TRBD1; CDR3: CASRTSGGNYEQYF; DNA: TGCGCCAGCAGAACCTCAGGGGGAAACTACGAGCAGTACTTC
V: TRBV5-5; J: TRBJ1-5; size: few; D: -; CDR3: CASSYWGGPQHF; DNA: TGTGCCAGCAGCTATTGGGGCGGACCCCAGCATTTT
V: TRBV10-3; J: TRBJ2-7; size: few; D: -; CDR3: CAISESSFEQYF; DNA: TGTGCCATCAGTGAGTCGTCCTTTGAGCAGTACTTC
V: TRBV4-2; J: TRBJ2-3; size: -; D: TRBD2; CDR3: CASSSGLAGGRFPDTQYF; DNA: TGTGCCAGCAGCTCTGGACTAGCGGGGGGGAGATTCCCAGATACGCAGTATTTT
V: TRBV11-3; J: TRBJ2-1; size: -; D: -; CDR3: CASSSQVGVDEQFF; DNA: TGTGCCAGCAGCTCCCAGGTCGGGGTGGATGAGCAGTTCTTC
V: TRBV28; J: TRBJ2-3; size: -; D: TRBD2; CDR3: CASSSGLAGSDTQYF; DNA: TGTGCCAGCAGTTCGGGACTAGCTGGCTCAGATACGCAGTATTTT
V: TRBV10-1; J: TRBJ2-7; size: -; D: TRBD1; CDR3: CASSAGTGREQYF; DNA: TGCGCCAGCAGTGCTGGGACAGGGAGGGAGCAGTACTTC
V: TRBV11-2; J: TRBJ2-1; size: few; D: TRBD2; CDR3: CASSLDLSGTANEQFF; DNA: TGTGCCAGCAGCTTAGATCTAAGCGGGACTGCCAATGAGCAGTTCTTC
V: TRBV19; J: TRBJ1-1; size: -; D: -; CDR3: CASTREWGNTEAFF; DNA: TGTGCCAGTACCAGGGAATGGGGGAACACTGAAGCTTTCTTT
V: TRBV5-1; J: TRBJ2-4; size: -; D: TRBD2; CDR3: CASSLFGLAGMNRAKNIQYF; DNA: TGCGCCAGCAGCTTGTTCGGACTAGCGGGTATGAATAGAGCCAAAAACATTCAGTACTTC
V: TRBV28; J: TRBJ1-3; size: few; D: -; CDR3: CASSLRQFSGNTIYF; DNA: TGTGCCAGCAGTCTACGACAGTTCTCTGGAAACACCATATATTTT
V: TRBV10-2; J: TRBJ2-2; size: -; D: -; CDR3: CASFSGTGELFF; DNA: TGCGCCAGCTTTTCCGGTACCGGGGAGCTGTTTTTT
V: TRBV2; J: TRBJ2-1; size: -; D: TRBD1; CDR3: CASSETGVSYNEQFF; DNA: TGTGCCAGCAGTGAAACAGGGGTGTCCTACAATGAGCAGTTCTTC
V: TRBV18; J: TRBJ1-2; size: once; D: -; CDR3: CASSPRQNYYGYTF; DNA: TGTGCCAGCTCACCCAGACAGAACTACTATGGCTACACCTTC
V: TRBV27; J: TRBJ2-1; size: -; D: TRBD2; CDR3: CASHRGEEQFF; DNA: TGTGCCAGCCACCGGGGGGAGGAGCAGTTCTTC
V: TRBV7-8; J: TRBJ1-2; size: -; D: TRBD1; CDR3: CASSSGQGYYGYTF; DNA: TGTGCCAGCAGCTCCGGACAGGGATACTATGGCTACACCTTC
V: TRBV6-5; J: TRBJ1-2; size: -; D: -; CDR3: CASSPGGNRYGYTF; DNA: TGTGCCAGCAGTCCAGGAGGGAATAGGTATGGCTACACCTTC
V: TRBV13; J: TRBJ2-2; size: -; D: TRBD1; CDR3: CASSTRQGRGTGELFF; DNA: TGTGCCAGCAGCACCAGACAGGGTCGGGGCACCGGGGAGCTGTTTTTT
V: TRBV7-2; J: TRBJ2-7; size: -; D: -; CDR3: CASSLGSVPSYEQYF; DNA: TGTGCCAGCAGCTTAGGGTCAGTCCCCTCCTACGAGCAGTACTTC
V: TRBV7-2; J: TRBJ2-3; size: -; D: TRBD2; CDR3: CASSSGTSGRTSTDTQYF; DNA: TGTGCCAGCAGCTCCGGGACTAGCGGGAGGACTAGCACAGATACGCAGTATTTT
V: TRBV28; J: TRBJ1-3; size: -; D: -; CDR3: CASSPANGNTIYF; DNA: TGTGCCAGCAGCCCCGCGAATGGAAACACCATATATTTT
V: TRBV7-8; J: TRBJ2-7; size: once; D: TRBD2; CDR3: CASSATSGSPYEQYF; DNA: TGTGCCAGCAGCGCTACTAGCGGTAGCCCCTACGAGCAGTACTTC
V: TRBV4-3; J: TRBJ1-1; size: -; D: -; CDR3: CASSQGSTGVLNTEAFF; DNA: TGCGCCAGCAGCCAAGGATCGACAGGCGTTTTGAACACTGAAGCTTTCTTT
V: TRBV5-6; J: TRBJ1-5; size: -; D: -; CDR3: CASSFGREDQPQHF; DNA: TGTGCCAGCAGCTTCGGCAGGGAGGATCAGCCCCAGCATTTT
V: TRBV28; J: TRBJ2-5; size: few; D: TRBD2; CDR3: CASSSSSGSVRETQYF; DNA: TGTGCCAGCAGTTCCTCTAGCGGGAGTGTTAGGGAGACCCAGTACTTC
V: TRBV4-2; J: TRBJ1-3; size: -; D: -; CDR3: CASSQDQQGSGNTIYF; DNA: TGTGCCAGCAGCCAAGATCAACAGGGCTCTGGAAACACCATATATTTT
V: TRBV11-2; J: TRBJ2-1; size: -; D: -; CDR3: CASSSPGVF; DNA: TGTGCCAGCAGCTCCCCAGGTGTCTTC
V: TRBV7-2; J: TRBJ2-5; size: once; D: -; CDR3: CASSKKSGRQETQYF; DNA: TGTGCCAGCAGCAAAAAAAGTGGCAGGCAAGAGACCCAGTACTTC
V: TRBV13; J: TRBJ2-1; size: few; D: TRBD1; CDR3: CASRQTGTGANEQFF; DNA: TGTGCCAGCAGACAAACCGGGACAGGGGCCAATGAGCAGTTCTTC
V: TRBV7-2; J: TRBJ1-2; size: -; D: TRBD1; CDR3: CASSYGTAQDGYTF; DNA: TGTGCCAGCAGCTACGGGACAGCCCAAGATGGCTACACCTTC
V: TRBV11-2; J: TRBJ2-5; size: -; D: TRBD2; CDR3: CASSPRRLAGPTGETQYF; DNA: TGTGCCAGCAGCCCCAGGAGGCTAGCGGGACCCACGGGAGAGACCCAGTACTTC
V: TRBV2; J: TRBJ2-2; size: -; D: -; CDR3: CASIFGGNTGELFF; DNA: TGTGCCAGCATTTTCGGAGGGAACACCGGGGAGCTGTTTTTT
V: TRBV7-9; J: TRBJ1-2; size: -; D: -; CDR3: CSSSLGAGHGGANYGYTF; DNA: TGTTCCAGCAGCTTAGGAGCGGGACATGGGGGAGCTAACTATGGCTACACCTTC
V: TRBV5-1; J: TRBJ2-7; size: -; D: TRBD1; CDR3: CASSRGQSYEQYF; DNA: TGCGCCAGCAGCAGGGGACAGTCGTACGAGCAGTACTTC
V: TRBV6-1; J: TRBJ2-7; size: -; D: -; CDR3: CASRPGESSYEQYF; DNA: TGTGCCAGCAGACCAGGGGAGAGCTCCTACGAGCAGTACTTC
V: TRBV29-1; J: TRBJ1-4; size: -; D: -; CDR3: CSVTRETNEKLFF; DNA: TGCAGCGTCACCAGGGAAACTAATGAAAAACTGTTTTTT
V: TRBV10-3; J: TRBJ2-2; size: -; D: TRBD1; CDR3: CAISEGTGTNTGELFF; DNA: TGTGCCATCAGTGAAGGGACAGGGACGAACACCGGGGAGCTGTTTTTT
V: TRBV5-1; J: TRBJ2-1; size: -; D: TRBD2; CDR3: CASSFLSGGAYNEQFF; DNA: TGCGCCAGCAGCTTCTTGTCGGGGGGGGCCTACAATGAGCAGTTCTTC
V: TRBV9; J: TRBJ2-3; size: -; D: TRBD2; CDR3: CASSSLAGGPDTQYF; DNA: TGTGCCAGCAGCTCCCTAGCGGGAGGGCCGGATACGCAGTATTTT
V: TRBV27; J: TRBJ1-2; size: -; D: -; CDR3: CASRALAEPTFYGYTF; DNA: TGTGCCAGCAGGGCCCTGGCGGAACCTACATTCTATGGCTACACCTTC
V: TRBV7-9; J: TRBJ2-7; size: -; D: -; CDR3: CASSLTSYEQYF; DNA: TGTGCCAGCAGCTTAACATCCTACGAGCAGTACTTC
V: TRBV27; J: TRBJ1-4; size: -; D: TRBD1; CDR3: CASSLTGDNEKLFF; DNA: TGTGCCAGCAGTCTGACAGGGGATAATGAAAAACTGTTTTTT
V: TRBV5-6; J: TRBJ2-3; size: -; D: -; CDR3: CASSLISSDTQYF; DNA: TGTGCCAGCAGCTTGATCTCTTCAGATACGCAGTATTTT
V: TRBV5-6; J: TRBJ2-1; size: -; D: -; CDR3: CASSLGWSSYNEQFF; DNA: TGTGCCAGCAGCTTGGGTTGGAGCTCCTACAATGAGCAGTTCTTC